Given below is one T cell receptor (beta chain) in context. In Seattle, patients joined the study during active infection and were tracked longitudinally. V gave up 0 bases and J gave up 2 bases, with 10 bases separating them. The CDR3 extends over 15 amino acids. Germline values: CDR1 MNHEY, CDR2 SVGAGI. This record belongs to a study of blood T cell repertoires in COVID-19. Turning to the study itself: COVID-19 samples from acute and convalescent phases originated in the United States, Italy and Spain.

Measured with immunoSEQ multiplex PCR; TCRdb has only the in-frame clones, and not every one. Of approximately 25,000 clones detected, roughly four fifths appear once; the ten largest clones hold 2% to 2.5%. V gene TRBV6-5 combines with J gene TRBJ2-5; D possibly corresponds to TRBD1 (6 bases). The TCR comes from a woman in her 70s with COVID-19, enrolled during active disease. The sequencing input was peripheral blood. CDR3 sequence (DNA): TGTGCCAGCAGTTACTCGAGGGACATTCAAGAGACCCAGTACTTC. Its translation is CASSYSRDIQETQYF.